This is a list of T cell receptor beta chains from one sample in a study of cytomegalovirus exposure and HLA in healthy donors. The data were produced by immunoSEQ multiplex PCR, yet TCRdb's version contains in-frame clones alone and is incomplete. The table shows 180,000 or so clones, with almost 80% occurring only once. The source material was PBMCs. These receptors were taken from a man aged 50-59 years in good health and CMV-seropositive. Each CDR3 is given with its conserved first and last residue. A D gene is named only where the DNA matches it firmly. Clone size is stated in some rows and not others, as once, few, many or a class when expanded.

>TRBJ1-4|.|.|TRBV9
TGTGCCAGCAGCGTAGGGACGGGAGGGGGGAACGAAAAACTGTTTTTT
CASSVGTGGGNEKLFF
>TRBJ1-5|few|.|TRBV7-6
TGTGCCAGCAGCGCGGGATTTAGCAATCAGCCCCAGCATTTT
CASSAGFSNQPQHF
>TRBJ2-1|.|.|TRBV6-6
TGTGCCAGCACCGACAATGAGCAGTTCTTC
CASTDNEQFF
>TRBJ1-1|few|.|TRBV11-2
TGTGCCAGCAGCTTAGGACCGGGGAAGATGAACACTGAAGCTTTCTTT
CASSLGPGKMNTEAFF
>TRBJ2-7|few|TRBD1|TRBV15
TGTGCCACCAGCACCCGGGACAGGAGGTCCTACGAGCAGTACTTC
CATSTRDRRSYEQYF
>TRBJ2-1|once|.|TRBV6-5
TGTGCCAGCAGTTACTCGGCAGGCTACAATGAGCAGTTCTTC
CASSYSAGYNEQFF
>TRBJ1-2|.|TRBD1|TRBV28
TGTGCCAGCAGTCACCTTAGGACAGGGGGCATCTATGGCTACACCTTC
CASSHLRTGGIYGYTF
>TRBJ1-2|.|TRBD1|TRBV5-6
TGTGCCAGCAGCTTATCAGGGGGCTATGGCTACACCTTC
CASSLSGGYGYTF
>TRBJ1-3|.|.|TRBV7-9
TGTGCCAGCAGCTTCGGGGACGGGGGGGCCCCTAGTGGAAACACCATATATTTT
CASSFGDGGAPSGNTIYF
>TRBJ2-7|.|.|TRBV5-1
TGCGCCAGCAGCGCCAGGCGGGGAAGTGAGCAGTACTTC
CASSARRGSEQYF
>TRBJ2-1|.|TRBD1|TRBV5-1
TGCGCCAGCAGCCGCGACAGGGATGAGCAGTTCTTC
CASSRDRDEQFF
>TRBJ2-3|.|TRBD2|TRBV10-3
TGTGCCATCAGAAGCGGGGGGGCGGTAGATACGCAGTATTTT
CAIRSGGAVDTQYF
>TRBJ2-2|.|.|TRBV29-1
TGCAGCGTTGACGGGAACACCGGGGAGCTGTTTTTT
CSVDGNTGELFF
>TRBJ2-1|.|TRBD1|TRBV6-5
TGTGCCAGCAGTTCGCCCCGGGACAGGGTCAATGAGCAGTTCTTC
CASSSPRDRVNEQFF
>TRBJ2-7|.|TRBD1|TRBV5-6
TGTGCCAGCAGCACCGGGACAGGGTTTGAGCAGTACTTC
CASSTGTGFEQYF
>TRBJ1-6|.|TRBD1|TRBV2
TGTGCCAGCAGCGACCGGGACAGGAATTCACCCCTCCACTTT
CASSDRDRNSPLHF
>TRBJ1-1|.|.|TRBV20-1
TGCAGTGCTAGGGCGAACACTGAAGCTTTCTTT
CSARANTEAFF
>TRBJ1-1|.|.|TRBV7-2
TGTGCCAGCAGCCCTCAGGTGCGGATACAGGGAACTGAAGCTTTCTTT
CASSPQVRIQGTEAFF
>TRBJ2-3|.|TRBD1|TRBV4-1
TGCGCCAGCAGCCAACCGACAGGGAGTAACACGCAGTATTTT
CASSQPTGSNTQYF
>TRBJ2-7|.|TRBD1|TRBV9
TGTGCCAGCAGCGTAGGAGACAGGGTTTCCGAGCAGTACTTC
CASSVGDRVSEQYF
>TRBJ1-2|.|.|TRBV4-1
TGCGCCAGCAGCCAGACACTAGTTCCTAACTATGGCTACACCTTC
CASSQTLVPNYGYTF
>TRBJ2-7|.|.|TRBV5-6
TGTGCCAGCAGCTTGGCACAGGTCTACGAGCAGTACTTC
CASSLAQVYEQYF
>TRBJ1-5|.|TRBD1|TRBV30
TGTGCCTGGTCGACAGGGGGCGCAGGCAATCAGCCCCAGCATTTT
CAWSTGGAGNQPQHF
>TRBJ2-2|.|.|TRBV21-1
TGTGCCAGCAGCAAAGTTCGTCGCGGGGGGGCCCCCGGGGAGCTGTTTTTT
CASSKVRRGGAPGELFF
>TRBJ1-1|.|.|TRBV5-5
TGTGCCAGCAGCTTGGCCGGGGTGGCTGAAGCTTTCTTT
CASSLAGVAEAFF
>TRBJ2-5|.|TRBD2|TRBV7-2
TGTGCCAGCAGCACAGCGGGGGGTTACCAAGAGACCCAGTACTTC
CASSTAGGYQETQYF
>TRBJ2-1|.|TRBD1|TRBV12-5
TGTGCTAGTGTGGGACAGGGGTTGCATGAGCAGTTCTTC
CASVGQGLHEQFF
>TRBJ1-2|few|.|TRBV19
TGTGCCAGTAGCTATGTCGACTATGGCTACACCTTC
CASSYVDYGYTF
>TRBJ2-7|.|TRBD1|TRBV27
TGTGCCAGCAGTTTAAGGGAACAGGGGTCCTACGAGCAGTACTTC
CASSLREQGSYEQYF
>TRBJ2-6|.|TRBD1|TRBV2
TGTGCCAGCAGGCGGAACAGGGGCTCTGGGGCCAACGTCCTGACTTTC
CASRRNRGSGANVLTF
>TRBJ1-2|.|TRBD1|TRBV7-8
TGTGCCAGCAGCTTAGAAAGCCTTGGGCAGGGGGGAGATGGCTACACCTTC
CASSLESLGQGGDGYTF
>TRBJ1-4|.|.|TRBV7-8
TGTGCCAGCAGCCTCGGGGGTTCAACTAATGAAAAACTGTTTTTT
CASSLGGSTNEKLFF
>TRBJ1-1|once|TRBD1|TRBV7-9
TGTGCCAGCAGCTTAGAGGGGGCGGTGAACACTGAAGCTTTCTTT
CASSLEGAVNTEAFF
>TRBJ2-2|.|TRBD2|TRBV2
TGTGCCAGCAGTCCTAGCGGTCTCCCGCGGGAGCTGTTTTTT
CASSPSGLPRELFF
>TRBJ2-7|.|.|TRBV5-5
TGTGCCAGCAGCTCGTACGCCGGGAGACAATACGAGCAGTACTTC
CASSSYAGRQYEQYF
>TRBJ1-1|few|TRBD1|TRBV18
TGTGCCAGCTCACCGAGGGACAGGGGGGAGAACACTGAAGCTTTCTTT
CASSPRDRGENTEAFF
>TRBJ2-3|.|TRBD1|TRBV28
TGTGCCAGCAGCCCAAGGGACAGACACACAGATACGCAGTATTTT
CASSPRDRHTDTQYF
>TRBJ1-3|few|.|TRBV4-1
TGCGCCAGCAGCCAAGATAGCGTTCTCTCTGGAAACACCATATATTTT
CASSQDSVLSGNTIYF
>TRBJ2-7|.|TRBD2|TRBV5-1
TGCGCCAGCAGCTTGGTAGGCGGCGGGGGGGCTTCGCACGAGCAGTACTTC
CASSLVGGGGASHEQYF
>TRBJ1-6|.|.|TRBV7-2
TGTGCCAGCAGCTTAGGGGGGAACAGGGTTGGCTTAGGGTCACCCCTCCACTTT
CASSLGGNRVGLGSPLHF
>TRBJ1-1|.|TRBD1|TRBV6-6
TGTGCCAGCAGTCCTAGGGACAGCCGGAGGACTGAAGCTTTCTTT
CASSPRDSRRTEAFF